A single sample is the source of the 10 T cell receptor beta chains below, sequenced in a study of T-cell memory formation after mild COVID-19. TCRdb processed the 5' RACE reads anew with MiXCR; each CDR3 protein has one entry. The data contain 300,000 to 400,000 distinct CDR3 sequences, around 30% of them seen just once; the ten biggest clones take up roughly 13%. The sample was PBMCs or a T cell subset sorted from them (not recorded which). These receptors were obtained from an adult woman who had mild COVID-19 (a few samples of this study predate the infection). Cell type and time point are not known.

The chain employs TRBV7-9 and TRBJ2-7, with D unclear. In germline, CDR1 is SEHNR, CDR2 FQNEAQ (reference sequence). CDR3 size: 16 residues. V lost 2 bases and J 3 bases, leaving 17 bases between the germline ends. CDR3 sequence: CASSLFPPRTHYEQYF. CDR3 sequence (DNA): TGTGCCAGCAGCTTATTTCCCCCCCGGACCCACTACGAGCAGTACTTC.

V gene TRBV5-1 combines with J gene TRBJ1-1; weak D call: TRBD1 (6 bases). The CDR3 has 14 residues. V was pared by 4 bases and J by 3 bases, with 13 bases between. Germline CDR1 is SGHRS and CDR2 is YFSETQ. The CDR3 sequence: CASSTGIEDTEAFF. In DNA, the CDR3 is TGCGCCAGCAGCACAGGGATCGAGGACACTGAAGCTTTCTTT. Based on the CDR3 plus reference TRBV5-1 and TRBJ1-1, the full variable domain is KAGVTQTPRYLIKTRGQQVTLSCSPISGHRSVSWYQQTPGQGLQFLFEYFSETQRNKGNFPGRFSGRQFSNSRSEMNVSTLELGDSALYLCASSTGIEDTEAFFGQGTRLTVV.

The chain is built from TRBV5-1 and TRBJ1-1, with D uncertain. V was trimmed by 0 bases and J by 4 bases, leaving 10 bases between them. The germline CDR1 and CDR2 sequences are SGHRS and YFSETQ. The CDR3 sequence is 14 residues long. The CDR3 region has the DNA TGCGCCAGCAGCTTGGATAGCCGGGGCACTGAAGCTTTCTTT. This gives the protein CASSLDSRGTEAFF. The full variable domain, completed using reference TRBV5-1 and TRBJ1-1, is KAGVTQTPRYLIKTRGQQVTLSCSPISGHRSVSWYQQTPGQGLQFLFEYFSETQRNKGNFPGRFSGRQFSNSRSEMNVSTLELGDSALYLCASSLDSRGTEAFFGQGTRLTVV.

This clonotype was observed a few times. The rearrangement joins TRBV2 to TRBJ2-3; TRBD1 matches 8 bases. Germline values: CDR1 SNHLY, CDR2 FYNNEI. V was clipped by 4 bases and J by 2 bases; unmatched bases: 8. CDR3 size: 16 residues. The CDR3 loop is CASSVVTGVPTDTQYF. The DNA of the CDR3 is TGTGCCAGCAGTGTGGTGACAGGGGTTCCCACAGATACGCAGTATTTT.

This chain uses TRBV19 with TRBJ1-5, with 12 bases lining up with TRBD1. Germline CDR1 is LNHDA and CDR2 is SQIVND (reference sequence). The CDR3 spans 20 residues. Trimming at V came to 3 bases and at J to 3 bases, leaving 15 bases not matched to a gene. DNA of the CDR3: TGTGCCAGTAGTATTATTCCCGGGACAGGGGGCCTTTGGCCCAATCAGCCCCAGCATTTT. The encoded protein is CASSIIPGTGGLWPNQPQHF. Full variable domain (missing parts from reference TRBV19 and TRBJ1-5): DGGITQSPKYLFRKEGQNVTLSCEQNLNHDAMYWYRQDPGQGLRLIYYSQIVNDFQKGDIAEGYSVSREKKESFPLTVTSAQKNPTAFYLCASSIIPGTGGLWPNQPQHFGDGTRLSIL.

The chain combines TRBV7-3 with TRBJ2-1; D unresolved. CDR1 is SGHTA, CDR2 FQGTGA, per germline. Trimming shortened V by 5 bases and J by 0 bases, and 11 bases separated the two germline ends. This CDR3 region has 15 residues. CDR3 sequence: CASSEFQASYNEQFF. DNA for the CDR3: TGTGCCAGCAGCGAATTTCAGGCCTCCTACAATGAGCAGTTCTTC.

The V call is TRBV2, the J call TRBJ2-2; D unclear. V lost 6 bases and J lost 7, with 12 bases in between. The CDR3 spans 13 residues. Germline CDR1 is SNHLY and CDR2 is FYNNEI. DNA for the CDR3: TGTGCCAGCAGACCCACGTTGTTCGGGGAGCTGTTTTTT. As protein: CASRPTLFGELFF.

This clonotype was counted a few times. The chain links TRBV30 to TRBJ1-5; D gene ambiguous. Germline CDR1 GTSNPN, CDR2 SVGIG (reference sequence). V was clipped by 0 bases and J by 0 bases, with 6 bases between them. This CDR3 is 14 amino acids long. The chain's CDR3 is CAWSVGNSNQPQHF. CDR3 DNA: TGTGCCTGGAGTGTGGGGAATAGCAATCAGCCCCAGCATTTT.

The chain recombines TRBV19 with TRBJ1-4; TRBD1 agrees at 10 bases. After removal of 5 bases from V and 12 bases from J, the junction contained 15 bases not matched to a gene. The CDR3 has 16 residues. Germline assignment: CDR1 LNHDA and CDR2 SQIVND (reference sequence). CDR3 sequence: CASSVDRGIYENELFF. In DNA form, the CDR3 reads TGTGCCAGTAGTGTGGACAGGGGGATCTATGAAAATGAACTGTTTTTT.

V and J are TRBV7-6 and TRBJ1-3; tentatively, D is TRBD1 (5 bases). CDR1 and CDR2 from the germline V gene are SGHVS and FNYEAQ. This CDR3 spans 15 amino acids. V shed 3 bases and J shed 4 bases, with 13 bases lying between them. The CDR3 loop is CASSLFQGTGNTIYF. In DNA form, the CDR3 reads TGTGCCAGCAGCTTGTTTCAGGGAACAGGAAACACCATATATTTT.